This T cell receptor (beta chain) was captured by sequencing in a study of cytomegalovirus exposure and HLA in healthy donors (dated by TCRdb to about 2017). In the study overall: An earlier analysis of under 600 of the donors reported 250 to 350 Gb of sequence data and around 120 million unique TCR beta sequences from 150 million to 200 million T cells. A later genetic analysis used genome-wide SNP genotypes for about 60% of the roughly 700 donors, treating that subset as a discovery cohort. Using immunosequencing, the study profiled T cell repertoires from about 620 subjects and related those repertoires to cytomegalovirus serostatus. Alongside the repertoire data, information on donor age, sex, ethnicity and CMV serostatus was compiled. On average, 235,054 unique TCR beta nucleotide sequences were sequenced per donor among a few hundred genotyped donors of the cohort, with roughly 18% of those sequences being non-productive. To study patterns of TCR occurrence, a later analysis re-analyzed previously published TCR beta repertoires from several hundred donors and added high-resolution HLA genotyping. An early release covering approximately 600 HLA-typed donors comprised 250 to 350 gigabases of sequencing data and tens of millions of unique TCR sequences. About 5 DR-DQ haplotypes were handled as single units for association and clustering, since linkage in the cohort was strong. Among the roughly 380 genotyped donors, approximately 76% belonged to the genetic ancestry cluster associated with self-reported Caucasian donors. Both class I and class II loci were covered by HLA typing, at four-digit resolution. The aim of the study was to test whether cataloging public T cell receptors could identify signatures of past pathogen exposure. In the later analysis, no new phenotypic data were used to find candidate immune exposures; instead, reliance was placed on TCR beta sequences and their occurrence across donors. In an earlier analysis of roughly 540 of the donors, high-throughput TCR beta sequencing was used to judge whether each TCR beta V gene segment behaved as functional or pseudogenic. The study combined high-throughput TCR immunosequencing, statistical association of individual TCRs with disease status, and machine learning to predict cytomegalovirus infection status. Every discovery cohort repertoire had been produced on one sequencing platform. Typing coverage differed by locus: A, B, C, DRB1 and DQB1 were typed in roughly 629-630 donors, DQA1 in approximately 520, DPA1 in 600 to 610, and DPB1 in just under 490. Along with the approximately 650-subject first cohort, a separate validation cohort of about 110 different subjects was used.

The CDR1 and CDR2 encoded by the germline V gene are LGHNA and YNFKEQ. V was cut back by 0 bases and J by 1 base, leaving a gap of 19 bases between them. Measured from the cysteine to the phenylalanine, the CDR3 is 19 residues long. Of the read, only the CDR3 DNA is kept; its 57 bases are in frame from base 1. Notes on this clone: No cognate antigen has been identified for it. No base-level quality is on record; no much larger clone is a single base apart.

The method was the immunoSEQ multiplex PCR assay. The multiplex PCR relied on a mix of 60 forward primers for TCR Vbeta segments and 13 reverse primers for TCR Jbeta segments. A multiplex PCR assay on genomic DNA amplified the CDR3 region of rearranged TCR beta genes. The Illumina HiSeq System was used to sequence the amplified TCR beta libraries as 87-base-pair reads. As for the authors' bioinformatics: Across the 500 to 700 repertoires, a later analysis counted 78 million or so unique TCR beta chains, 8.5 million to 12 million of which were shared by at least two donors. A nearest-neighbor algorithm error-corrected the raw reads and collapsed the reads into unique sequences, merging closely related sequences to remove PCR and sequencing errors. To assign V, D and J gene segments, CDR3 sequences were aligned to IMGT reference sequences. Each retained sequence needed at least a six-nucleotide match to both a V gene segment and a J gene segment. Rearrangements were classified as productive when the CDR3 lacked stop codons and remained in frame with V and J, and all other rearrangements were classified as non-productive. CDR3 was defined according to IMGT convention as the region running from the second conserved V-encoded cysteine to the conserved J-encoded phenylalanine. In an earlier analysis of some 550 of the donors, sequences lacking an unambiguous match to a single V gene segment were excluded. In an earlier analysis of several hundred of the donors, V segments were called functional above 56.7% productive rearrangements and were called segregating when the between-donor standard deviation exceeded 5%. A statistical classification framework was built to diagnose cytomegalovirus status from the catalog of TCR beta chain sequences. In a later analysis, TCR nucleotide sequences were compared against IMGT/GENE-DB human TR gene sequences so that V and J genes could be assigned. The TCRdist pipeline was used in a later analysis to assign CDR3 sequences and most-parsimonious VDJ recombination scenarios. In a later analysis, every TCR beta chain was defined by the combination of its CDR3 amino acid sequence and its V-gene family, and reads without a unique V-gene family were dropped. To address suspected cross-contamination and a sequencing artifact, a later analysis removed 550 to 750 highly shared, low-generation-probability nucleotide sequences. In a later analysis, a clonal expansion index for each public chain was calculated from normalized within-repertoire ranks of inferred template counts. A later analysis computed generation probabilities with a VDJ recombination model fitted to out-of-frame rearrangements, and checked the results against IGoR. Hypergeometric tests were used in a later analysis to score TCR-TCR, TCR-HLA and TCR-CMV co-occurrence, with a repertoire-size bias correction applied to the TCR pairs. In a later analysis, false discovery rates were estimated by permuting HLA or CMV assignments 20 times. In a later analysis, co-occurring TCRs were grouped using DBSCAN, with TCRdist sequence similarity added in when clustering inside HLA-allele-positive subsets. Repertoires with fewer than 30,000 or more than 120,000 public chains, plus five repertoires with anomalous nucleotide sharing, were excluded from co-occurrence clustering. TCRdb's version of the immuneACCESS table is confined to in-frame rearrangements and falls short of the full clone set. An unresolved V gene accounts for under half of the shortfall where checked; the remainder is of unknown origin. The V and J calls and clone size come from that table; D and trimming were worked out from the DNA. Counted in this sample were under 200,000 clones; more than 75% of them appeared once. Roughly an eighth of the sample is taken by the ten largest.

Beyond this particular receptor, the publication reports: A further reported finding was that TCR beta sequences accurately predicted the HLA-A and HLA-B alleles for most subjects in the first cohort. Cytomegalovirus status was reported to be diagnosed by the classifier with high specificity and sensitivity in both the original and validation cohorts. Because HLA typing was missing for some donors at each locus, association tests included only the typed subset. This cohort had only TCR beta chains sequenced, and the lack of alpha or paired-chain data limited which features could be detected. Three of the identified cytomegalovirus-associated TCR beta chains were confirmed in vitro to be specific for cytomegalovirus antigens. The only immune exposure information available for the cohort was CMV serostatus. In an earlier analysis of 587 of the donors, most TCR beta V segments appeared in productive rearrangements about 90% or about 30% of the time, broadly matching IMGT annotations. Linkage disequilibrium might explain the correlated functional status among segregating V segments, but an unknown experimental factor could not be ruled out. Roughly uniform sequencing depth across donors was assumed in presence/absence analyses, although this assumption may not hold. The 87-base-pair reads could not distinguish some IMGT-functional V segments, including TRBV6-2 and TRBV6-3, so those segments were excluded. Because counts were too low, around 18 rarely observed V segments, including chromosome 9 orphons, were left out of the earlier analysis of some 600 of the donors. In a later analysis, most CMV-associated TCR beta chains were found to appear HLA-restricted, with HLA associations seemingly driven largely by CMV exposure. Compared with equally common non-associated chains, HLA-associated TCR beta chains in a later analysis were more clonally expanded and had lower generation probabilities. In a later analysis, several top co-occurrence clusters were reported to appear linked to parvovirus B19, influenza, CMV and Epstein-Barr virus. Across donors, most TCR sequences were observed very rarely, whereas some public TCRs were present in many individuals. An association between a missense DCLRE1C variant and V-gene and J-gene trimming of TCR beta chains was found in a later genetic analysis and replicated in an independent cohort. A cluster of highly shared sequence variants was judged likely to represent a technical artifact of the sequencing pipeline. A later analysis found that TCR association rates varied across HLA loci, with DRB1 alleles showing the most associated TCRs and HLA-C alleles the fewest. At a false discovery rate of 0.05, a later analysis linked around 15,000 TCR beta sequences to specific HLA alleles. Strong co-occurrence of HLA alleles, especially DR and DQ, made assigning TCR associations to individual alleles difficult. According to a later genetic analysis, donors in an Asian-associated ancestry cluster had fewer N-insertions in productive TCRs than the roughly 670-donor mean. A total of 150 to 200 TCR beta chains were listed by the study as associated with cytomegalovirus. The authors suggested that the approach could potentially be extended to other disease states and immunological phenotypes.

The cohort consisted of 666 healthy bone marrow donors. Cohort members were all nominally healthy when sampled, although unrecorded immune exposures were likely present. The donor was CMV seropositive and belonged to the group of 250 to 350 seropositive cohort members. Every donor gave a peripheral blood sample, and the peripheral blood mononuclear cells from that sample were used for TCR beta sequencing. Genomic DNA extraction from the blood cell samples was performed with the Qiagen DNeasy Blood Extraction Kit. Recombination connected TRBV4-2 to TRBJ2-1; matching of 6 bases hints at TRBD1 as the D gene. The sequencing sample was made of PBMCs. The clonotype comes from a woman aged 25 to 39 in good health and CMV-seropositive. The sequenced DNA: TGTGCCAGCAGCCAAGATCGCCGGGTACAGGGTATATCCTACAATGAGCAGTTCTTC. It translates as CASSQDRRVQGISYNEQFF.